One TCR beta chain is described in this entry. The entry originates in a study of shared T cell receptors in the human thymus. Data came from immunoSEQ multiplex PCR; TCRdb stores just in-frame clones and leaves some out. This table has approximately 730,000 clones, 70% to 90% appearing once. These data also featured in a second study, about human thymus T cells. This second report adds: All donors were healthy Finnish infants who were undergoing corrective surgery to treat congenital heart defects. The thymus was resected at corrective cardiac surgery. Gene usage for V and J segments appeared biased in thymic and blood repertoires. Thymic repertoires overlap heavily among unrelated individuals, related research has reported.

This TCR derives from a girl less than two years old with a congenital heart defect. The sequenced sample consisted of thymocytes.

The CDR3 DNA is TGTGCCAGCAGCCAAGATTTACCGAAAGGGGGAGCTTTCTTT. This codes for CASSQDLPKGGAFF. The gene calls are TRBV4-2 and TRBJ1-1, with a possible D match to TRBD1 (6 bases). This CDR3 is 14 amino acids long. The germline V gene encodes CDR1 LGHNA and CDR2 YNFKEQ. V was cut by 0 bases and J by 10 bases, with 15 bases left in between.